This T cell receptor (beta chain) was identified during a study of cytomegalovirus exposure and HLA in healthy donors. Study-wide background: An early data release held some 85 million unique TCRs from HLA-typed donors.

Amplification used 60 Vbeta primers and 13 Jbeta primers. Assay used: immunoSEQ multiplex PCR; TCRdb lists only in-frame clones, some missing. The sample shows 85,000 to 130,000 clones, about 75% of them seen only once. Of note for this clone: What it binds is unknown.

This CDR3 has 16 amino acids. Germline V gene data show CDR1 as SGHTA and CDR2 as FQGTGA. V trimming: 4 bases; J trimming: 5 bases; junction bases outside the gene matches: 8. Study outcomes and limitations: A later analysis linked 15,000 to 20,000 TCR beta sequences to HLA alleles at 0.05 false discovery rate. In vitro confirmation showed a few CMV-associated chains to be CMV antigen specific.

The TCR sequence derives from a male donor in good health and CMV-seropositive. The rearrangement joins TRBV7-3 to TRBJ2-1; 10 bases map to TRBD1. Sequencing used PBMCs. In DNA form, the CDR3 reads TGTGCCAGCAGCTCCCAGGGACAGGGGAGGAACAATGAGCAGTTCTTC. It codes for CASSSQGQGRNNEQFF.